This T cell receptor beta chain was sequenced in a study of blood T cell repertoires in COVID-19. The overall study: The samples span acute and convalescent COVID-19 from the United States, Italy and Spain. From T cells, B-cell-depleted T cells, or PBMCs came the material, which was cDNA or gDNA.

Per the authors' pipeline: Nucleated cell number was recorded as an estimate derived from reference gene primer amplification. TCRdb's copy holds only in-frame clones and misses some; the assay was immunoSEQ multiplex PCR. For V, J and clone size, that table is used; D and trimming come from the DNA. The data hold just under 350,000 clones, with around 87% observed a single time. The CDR3 is made up of 15 amino acids. The germline gives CDR1 SGHAT, CDR2 FQNNGV. V dropped 1 base and J dropped 4; count of bases not matched to a gene: 6. It was during active infection that Seattle patients were enrolled and then longitudinally followed.

The sample consisted of peripheral blood. V gene TRBV11-2 combines with J gene TRBJ1-2, with 7 nucleotides matching TRBD1. The source of this sequence is a woman in her forties or fifties with COVID-19, enrolled during active disease. The CDR3 sequence is CASSLVGTVLYGYTF. The DNA for the CDR3 is TGTGCCAGCAGCTTAGTGGGGACAGTCCTCTATGGCTACACCTTC. Full variable domain (remainder filled in from reference TRBV11-2 and TRBJ1-2): EAGVAQSPRYKIIEKRQSVAFWCNPISGHATLYWYQQILGQGPKLLIQFQNNGVVDDSQLPKDRFSAERLKGVDSTLKIQPAKLEDSAVYLCASSLVGTVLYGYTFGSGTRLTVV.